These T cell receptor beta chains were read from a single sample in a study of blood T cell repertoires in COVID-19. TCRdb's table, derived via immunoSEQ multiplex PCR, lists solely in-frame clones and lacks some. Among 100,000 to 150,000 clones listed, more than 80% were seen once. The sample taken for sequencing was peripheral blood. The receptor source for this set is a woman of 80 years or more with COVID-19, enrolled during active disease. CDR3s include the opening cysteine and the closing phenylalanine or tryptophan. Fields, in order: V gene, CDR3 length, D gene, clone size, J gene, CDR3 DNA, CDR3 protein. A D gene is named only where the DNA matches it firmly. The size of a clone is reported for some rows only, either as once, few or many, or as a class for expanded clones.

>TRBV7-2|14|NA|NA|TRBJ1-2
TGTGCCAGCAGCCCGTCGCCGGGATCCTATGGCTACACCTTC
CASSPSPGSYGYTF
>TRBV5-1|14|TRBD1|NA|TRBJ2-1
TGCGCCAGCAGCTTGGGGGGACAGTCTCGGGAGCAGTTCTTC
CASSLGGQSREQFF
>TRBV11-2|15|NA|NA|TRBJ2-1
TGTGCCACCCCCTTCGGGTGGCATGTCTACAATGAGCAGTTCTTC
CATPFGWHVYNEQFF
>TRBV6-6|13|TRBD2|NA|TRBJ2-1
TGTGCCAGCAGTTATCCAGGGAGGGATGAGCAGTTCTTC
CASSYPGRDEQFF
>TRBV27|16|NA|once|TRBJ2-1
TGTGCCAGCAGTATCACCCCCTACCCCGTACACAATGAGCAGTTCTTC
CASSITPYPVHNEQFF
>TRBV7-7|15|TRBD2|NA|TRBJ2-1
TGTGCTAGCAGCTTAGAGGGACTAGCGAACAATGAGCAGTTCTTC
CASSLEGLANNEQFF
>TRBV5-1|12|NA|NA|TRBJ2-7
TGCGCCAGCAGCTTGTCTAGCGCCGAGCAGTACTTC
CASSLSSAEQYF
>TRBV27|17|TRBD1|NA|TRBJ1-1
TGTGCCAGCAGTTTAACTGGACAGGGTCGCATTAACACTGAAGCTTTCTTT
CASSLTGQGRINTEAFF
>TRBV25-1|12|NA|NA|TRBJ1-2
TGTGCCAGCAGTGATTTCGGAGATGGCTACACCTTC
CASSDFGDGYTF
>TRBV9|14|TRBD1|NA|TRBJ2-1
TGTGCCAGCAGCGGGGACAGGCTGGTCAATGAGCAGTTCTTC
CASSGDRLVNEQFF
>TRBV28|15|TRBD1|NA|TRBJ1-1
TGTGCCAGCAGTCCAGCCGACAGGGCGAACACTGAAGCTTTCTTT
CASSPADRANTEAFF
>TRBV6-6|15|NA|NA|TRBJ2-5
TGTGCCAGCAGTTACTCTGGGGTCAGGGAAGAGACCCAGTACTTC
CASSYSGVREETQYF
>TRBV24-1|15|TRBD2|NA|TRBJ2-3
TGTGCCACCAGTGATCCGACCCAGCGGGGAGATACGCAGTATTTT
CATSDPTQRGDTQYF
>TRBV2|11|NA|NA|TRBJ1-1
TGTGCCAGCAGCCTTAGGAGTGAAGCTTTCTTT
CASSLRSEAFF
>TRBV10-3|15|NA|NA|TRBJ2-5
TGTGCCATCAGTGATCGAATTGGGGGGCAAGAGACCCAGTACTTC
CAISDRIGGQETQYF
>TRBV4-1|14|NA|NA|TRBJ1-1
TGCGCCAGCAGCCAACAGACAGTGGGTCCTGAAGCTTTCTTT
CASSQQTVGPEAFF
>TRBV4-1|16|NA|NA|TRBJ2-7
TGCGCCAGCAGCCAGGGCGCGGACAGGACTACCTACGAGCAGTACTTC
CASSQGADRTTYEQYF
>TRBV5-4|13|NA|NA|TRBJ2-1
TGTGCCAGCAGCTTGGCTTTGACAGGCGAGCAGTTCTTC
CASSLALTGEQFF
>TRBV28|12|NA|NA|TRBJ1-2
TGTGCCAGCGGACACGGTAACTATGGCTACACCTTC
CASGHGNYGYTF
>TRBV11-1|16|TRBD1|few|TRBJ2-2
TGTGCCAGCAGCTTAGGAGGGACAGGTGGGACCGGGGAGCTGTTTTTT
CASSLGGTGGTGELFF
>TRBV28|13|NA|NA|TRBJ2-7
TGTGCCAGTAAGAGTCCCTCGAGGCTGGAGCAGTACTTC
CASKSPSRLEQYF
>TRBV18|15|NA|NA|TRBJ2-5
TGTGCCAGCTCATCTGGGCAGGGCCGCCAAGAGACCCAGTACTTC
CASSSGQGRQETQYF
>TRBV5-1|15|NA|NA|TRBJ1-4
TGCGCCAGCAGCTTGCAGGGGCAGGCTAATGAAAAACTGTTTTTT
CASSLQGQANEKLFF
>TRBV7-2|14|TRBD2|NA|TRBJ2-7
TGTGCCAGCAGCCGCCGCCCAGCGGGAGACGAGCAGTACTTC
CASSRRPAGDEQYF
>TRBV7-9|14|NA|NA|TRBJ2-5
TGTGCCAGCAGCCTGCGGACGGGACAAGAGACCCAGTACTTC
CASSLRTGQETQYF
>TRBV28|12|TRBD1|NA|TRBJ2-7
TGTGCCAGCAGTATGAGGGGGCTTCCCCTTAACTTC
CASSMRGLPLNF
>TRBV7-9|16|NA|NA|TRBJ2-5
TGTGCCAGCAGTTCCCACAGGCTTCAGTACCAAGAGACCCAGTACTTC
CASSSHRLQYQETQYF
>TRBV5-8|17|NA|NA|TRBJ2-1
TGTGCCAGCAGCCCCGACATCTCGAGTGTTTCCTACAATGAGCAGTTCTTC
CASSPDISSVSYNEQFF
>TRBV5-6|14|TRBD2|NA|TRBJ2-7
TGTGCCAGCAGCTTTAGCGGGAGCTCCTACGAGCAGTACTTC
CASSFSGSSYEQYF
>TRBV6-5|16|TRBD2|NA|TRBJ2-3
TGTGCCAGCAGTTACTGGGGCGGGAGGGCCGCGGATACGCAGTATTTT
CASSYWGGRAADTQYF
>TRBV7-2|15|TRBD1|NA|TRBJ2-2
TGTGCCAGCAGCCTTAGACAGGGGTACACCGGGGAGCTGTTTTTT
CASSLRQGYTGELFF
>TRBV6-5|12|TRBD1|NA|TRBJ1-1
TGTGCCAGCAGTACAGGGGTCACTGAAGCTTTCTTT
CASSTGVTEAFF
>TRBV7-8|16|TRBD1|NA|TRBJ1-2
TGTGCCAGCAGCCTGGACAGGGAAAGGTACGGCTATGGCTACACCTTC
CASSLDRERYGYGYTF
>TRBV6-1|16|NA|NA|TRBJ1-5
TGTGCCAGCAGTGGGTCGGGCAGGGGAGGCAATCAGCCCCAGCATTTT
CASSGSGRGGNQPQHF
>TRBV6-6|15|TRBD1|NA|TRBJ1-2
TGTGCCAGCAGTTACTCCACAGGGGATAACTATGGCTACACCTTC
CASSYSTGDNYGYTF
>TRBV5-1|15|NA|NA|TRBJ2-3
TGCGCCAGCAGCCCGAGTCCCGGAGGCACAGATACGCAGTATTTT
CASSPSPGGTDTQYF
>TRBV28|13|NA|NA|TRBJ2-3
TGTGCCAGCAGTTCCCAGTTTACAGATACGCAGTATTTT
CASSSQFTDTQYF
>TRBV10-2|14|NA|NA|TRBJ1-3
TGCGCCAGCAGTGAACATGTCTCTGGAAACACCATATATTTT
CASSEHVSGNTIYF
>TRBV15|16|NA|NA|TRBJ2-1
TGTGCCACCAGCAGTCTGGGGGCGAGCTCCTACAATGAGCAGTTCTTC
CATSSLGASSYNEQFF
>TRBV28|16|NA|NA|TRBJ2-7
TGTGCCAGCAGTAACCACCAGTCGGGACCGGCGGGGGAGCAGTACTTC
CASSNHQSGPAGEQYF
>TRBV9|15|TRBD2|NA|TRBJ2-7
TGTGCCAGCACCCCCGGGACTAGCGGGAACGGCGAGCAGTACTTC
CASTPGTSGNGEQYF
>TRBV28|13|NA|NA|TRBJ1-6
TGTGCCATCTGGGCAGGTAGTGGTTCACCCCTCCACTTT
CAIWAGSGSPLHF
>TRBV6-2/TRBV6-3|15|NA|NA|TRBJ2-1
TGTGCCAGCACCCCGACTCCTCCGAGACGGAATGAGCAGTTCTTC
CASTPTPPRRNEQFF
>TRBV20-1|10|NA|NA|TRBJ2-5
TGCAGTGCATCTATTGAGACCCAGTACTTC
CSASIETQYF
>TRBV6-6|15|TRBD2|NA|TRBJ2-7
TGTGCCAGCAGTCCCCGGGGAGCGGGGGGCTACGAGCAGTACTTC
CASSPRGAGGYEQYF
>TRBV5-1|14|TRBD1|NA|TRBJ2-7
TGCGCCAGCAGCTTGGGTGGACAGGGAAACGAGCAGTACTTC
CASSLGGQGNEQYF
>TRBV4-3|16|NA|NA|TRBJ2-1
TGCGCCAGCAGTCTAACAGCCCGGGAACCAAACAATGAGCAGTTCTTC
CASSLTAREPNNEQFF
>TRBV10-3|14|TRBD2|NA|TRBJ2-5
TGTGCCATCAGTCAAGCGGGAGTGCTGGAGACCCAGTACTTC
CAISQAGVLETQYF
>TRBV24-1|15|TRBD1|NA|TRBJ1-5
TGTGCCACCAGTGACACGGGACAGAGCAATCAGCCCCAGCATTTT
CATSDTGQSNQPQHF
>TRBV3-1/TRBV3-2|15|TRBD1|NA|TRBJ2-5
TGTGCCAGCAGCCGAGGACAGGGGGCGTCAAAGACCCAGTACTTC
CASSRGQGASKTQYF
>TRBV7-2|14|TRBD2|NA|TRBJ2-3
TGTGCCAGCAGCTTAGCTAGCGGGGGCGATACGCAGTATTTT
CASSLASGGDTQYF
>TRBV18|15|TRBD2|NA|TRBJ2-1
TGTGCCAGCTCACTTAGCGGGAGCTCCTACAATGAGCAGTTCTTC
CASSLSGSSYNEQFF
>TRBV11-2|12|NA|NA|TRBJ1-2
TGTGCCAGCAGCCCCTCAGGGTACGGCTACACCTTC
CASSPSGYGYTF
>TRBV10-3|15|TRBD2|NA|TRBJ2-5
TGTGCCATCAGTGTCTCGACTAGCGGGCAAGAGACCCAGTACTTC
CAISVSTSGQETQYF
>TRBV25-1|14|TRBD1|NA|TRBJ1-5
TGTGCCAGCAGGGAGACAGGGAGCAATCAGCCCCAGCATTTT
CASRETGSNQPQHF
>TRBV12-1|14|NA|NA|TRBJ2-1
TGTGCCAGCTTGAGACTACCGCCTCGCAATGAGCAGTTCTTC
CASLRLPPRNEQFF
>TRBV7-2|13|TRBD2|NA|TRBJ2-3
TGTGCCAGCAGCGTCGGGACTAGCGGGACGCAGTATTTT
CASSVGTSGTQYF
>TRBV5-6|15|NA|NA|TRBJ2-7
TGTGCCAGCAGCATCACGGCGACAAAAGGCTACGAGCAGTACTTC
CASSITATKGYEQYF
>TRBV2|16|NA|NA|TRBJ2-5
TGTGCCAGCAGAGCCCAGGGTTTGGGACTTGGGGAGACCCAGTACTTC
CASRAQGLGLGETQYF